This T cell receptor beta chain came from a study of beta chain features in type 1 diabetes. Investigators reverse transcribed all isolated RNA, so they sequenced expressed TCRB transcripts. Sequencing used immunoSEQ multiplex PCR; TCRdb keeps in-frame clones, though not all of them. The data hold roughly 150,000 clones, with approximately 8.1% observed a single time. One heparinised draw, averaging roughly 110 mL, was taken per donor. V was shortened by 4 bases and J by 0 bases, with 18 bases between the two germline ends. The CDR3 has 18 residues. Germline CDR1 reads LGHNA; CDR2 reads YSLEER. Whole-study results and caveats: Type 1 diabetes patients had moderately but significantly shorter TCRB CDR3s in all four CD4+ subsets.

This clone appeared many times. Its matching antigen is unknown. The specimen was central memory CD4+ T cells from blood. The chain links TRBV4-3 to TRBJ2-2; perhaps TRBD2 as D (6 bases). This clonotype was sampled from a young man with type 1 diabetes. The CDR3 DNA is TGCGCCAGCAGCCCATCCACCGGGAGATGGACGAACACCGGGGAGCTGTTTTTT. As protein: CASSPSTGRWTNTGELFF.